This T cell receptor (beta chain) appears in the sequencing data of a study of cytotoxic CD8 clonotypes in ibrutinib-treated CLL. The table came from immunoSEQ multiplex PCR; TCRdb's copy has only in-frame clones and leaves some out. Of some 14,000 clones in the sample, 52% were seen once. This specimen was PBMCs, taken at an approximately 26-month disease-progression time point, from a patient treated with ibrutinib. The TCR sequence derives from a human donor with chronic lymphocytic leukemia.

CDR3 in amino acids: CASSSDSNQPQHF. The DNA for the CDR3 is TGTGCCAGCAGCTCGGACAGCAATCAGCCCCAGCATTTT. V usage is TRBV7-6 and J usage is TRBJ1-5, with no clear D. The ends were cut back, 4 bases at V and 1 base at J, with 5 bases in the middle. The CDR3 contains 13 residues. Germline V gives CDR1 SGHVS, CDR2 FNYEAQ.